A single sample is the source of the 9 T cell receptor beta chains below, sequenced in a study of PD-1 blockade in classical Hodgkin lymphoma. Relapse was seen in all patients after autologous stem cell transplantation, and brentuximab vedotin exposure was variable. Using immunoSEQ multiplex PCR, the repertoire was profiled, and TCRdb retains in-frame clones only, with some absent. The table includes roughly 81,000 clones, around 90% detected once. The material was peripheral blood mononuclear cells (PBMCs), obtained before the second cycle of nivolumab. These receptors all come from a human donor with classical Hodgkin lymphoma.

The chain couples TRBV6-5 to TRBJ2-7; TRBD1 agrees at 7 bases. V lost 2 bases to trimming and J lost 3 bases; unmatched junction nucleotides: 4. The CDR3 runs to 14 residues. Germline V CDR1 and CDR2: MNHEY, SVGAGI. The CDR3 coding sequence is TGTGCCAGCAGTTACAGGTCAGGGGGCTACGAGCAGTACTTC. Protein product: CASSYRSGGYEQYF.

In this sample, this clone turned up once. V gene TRBV6-5 combines with J gene TRBJ1-2; 11 bases fit TRBD1. Per the germline V gene, CDR1 is MNHEY and CDR2 is SVGAGI. This CDR3 region has 16 residues. Trimming removed 4 bases from V and 5 bases from J; junction bases left unmatched: 9. CDR3 amino acids: CASSSGTGGKGYGYTF. The CDR3 nucleotides read TGTGCCAGCAGTTCGGGGACAGGGGGGAAAGGGTATGGCTACACCTTC.

The genes are TRBV29-1 and TRBJ1-2, with TRBD1 as a possible D gene (6 bases). The ends were cut back, 6 bases at V and 0 bases at J, with 11 bases in the middle. The length of the CDR3 is 13 residues. Germline CDR1 is SQVTM and CDR2 is ANQGSEA. Written as DNA, the CDR3 is TGCAGCGTCCACAGGGCCCCTAACTATGGCTACACCTTC. As protein: CSVHRAPNYGYTF.

V usage is TRBV30 and J usage is TRBJ2-7; D is possibly TRBD2 (7 bases). The CDR3 has 14 amino acids. The germline V gene encodes CDR1 GTSNPN and CDR2 SVGIG (reference sequence). Trimming took off 3 bases at V and 12 bases at J, with 24 bases between the two ends. Here the CDR3 reads CAWSGGGDITVGYF. CDR3 nucleotide sequence: TGTGCCTGGAGCGGGGGAGGGGACATCACAGTTGGGTACTTC.

The CDR3 DNA reads as TGTGCCAGCAGCTATCAGGGGGCCTCTGAAGCTTTCTTT. Translating gives CASSYQGASEAFF. The chain uses TRBV5-4 and TRBJ1-1; 8 bases agree with TRBD1. V shed 3 bases and J 6 bases; nucleotides not matched to a gene: 4. The length of the CDR3 is 13 residues. Germline assignment: CDR1 SGHNT and CDR2 YYREEE (reference sequence).

The CDR3: CAISESGRGYEQYF. The CDR3 bases are TGTGCCATCAGTGAGTCGGGCAGGGGCTACGAGCAGTACTTC. The chain has TRBV10-3 and TRBJ2-7; tentatively, D is TRBD1 (6 bases). CDR1 and CDR2 from the germline V gene are ENHRY and SYGVKD. This CDR3 region has 14 residues. Trimming took off 0 bases at V and 3 bases at J, with 9 bases between the two ends.

The chain uses TRBV5-1 and TRBJ2-7, with 14 bases matching TRBD2. Germline trimming cut 4 bases from V and 4 bases from J; bases unmatched to any gene: 7. Germline V gives CDR1 SGHRS, CDR2 YFSETQ. The CDR3 has 16 residues. The CDR3 here is CASSLSGLAGGYEQYF. The CDR3 DNA follows: TGCGCCAGCAGCCTGTCCGGACTAGCGGGAGGATACGAGCAGTACTTC.

The chain's CDR3 is CASTGIPRGYTF. Here the CDR3 DNA reads TGTGCCAGCACCGGGATTCCACGTGGCTACACCTTC. V is TRBV2 and J is TRBJ1-2; D is ambiguous. Trimming left V 7 bases short and J 7 bases short, with 13 bases between. The length of the CDR3 is 12 residues. The germline gives CDR1 SNHLY, CDR2 FYNNEI.

The J gene is TRBJ2-3, the V gene TRBV5-1; 7 nucleotides align to TRBD1. With 0 bases clipped from V and 2 bases from J, the junction kept 15 bases outside the gene matches. Germline V gene data show CDR1 as SGHRS and CDR2 as YFSETQ. This CDR3 has 19 amino acids. The CDR3 spells CASSLGGQSRPFLTDTQYF. The CDR3 coding sequence is TGCGCCAGCAGCTTGGGGGGACAGAGCCGTCCCTTTCTCACAGATACGCAGTATTTT.